The 24 T cell receptor beta chains presented below share a single source sample, sequenced in a study of T cell clonotyping in hematopoietic cell transplantation. Time point noted: recipient sample about 28 days before transplant, after cytoreduction. TCRdb's copy holds only in-frame clones and misses some; the assay was immunoSEQ multiplex PCR. The sample has about 36,000 clones; about 95% are singletons. The starting material was peripheral blood mononuclear cells, obtained before stem cell transplant. Source of these receptors: a man between 35 and 55 years old with chronic myeloid leukemia. Some clones in this sample may be carry-over from other donors' samples.

This chain joins TRBV27 and TRBJ1-6, with D uncertain. V gave up 4 bases and J gave up 7 bases, with 14 bases separating them. Per germline, CDR1 MNHEY and CDR2 SMNVEV (reference sequence). The CDR3 is 15 amino acids. In DNA, the CDR3 is TGTGCCAGCAGTTATCAACAGCCGTTCAATTCACCCCTCCACTTT. It specifies CASSYQQPFNSPLHF.

CDR3 sequence: CASSDSGASTDTQYF. As DNA, the CDR3 is TGTGCCAGCAGTGACTCCGGGGCTAGCACAGATACGCAGTATTTT. The chain combines TRBV2 with TRBJ2-3; D possibly uses TRBD1 or TRBD2 (5 bases each). Germline V lookup: CDR1 SNHLY, CDR2 FYNNEI. V lost 3 bases and J lost 0, with 10 bases in between. This CDR3 is built from 15 residues.

This rearrangement joins TRBV25-1 to TRBJ2-1; D ambiguous. This CDR3 has 12 amino acids. V was trimmed by 5 bases and J by 8 bases, leaving 10 bases between them. Germline CDR1 and CDR2: MGHDK and SYGVNS. The CDR3 region is CASSRRRDEQFF. The CDR3 DNA follows: TGTGCCAGCAGTCGACGACGGGATGAGCAGTTCTTC.

This chain joins TRBV7-2 and TRBJ1-4; 9 bases are a match to TRBD1. Germline V CDR1 and CDR2: SGHTA, FQGNSA. The V gene end was trimmed by 1 base and the J gene end by 11 bases; junction bases not matched to a gene: 5. The CDR3 is 14 amino acids. CDR3 protein: CASSLEQGAEKLFF. The CDR3 DNA reads TGTGCCAGCAGCTTAGAACAGGGGGCTGAGAAACTGTTTTTT.

The chain has TRBV7-3 and TRBJ2-1, with D possibly being TRBD1 (5 bases). V was pared by 1 base and J by 4 bases, with 11 bases between. Germline V CDR1 and CDR2: SGHTA, FQGTGA. CDR3 length equals 15 residues. The CDR3 sequence: CASSLMTVGYNEQFF. The CDR3 DNA is TGTGCCAGCAGCTTAATGACAGTGGGGTACAATGAGCAGTTCTTC. Complete variable domain (other parts from reference TRBV7-3 and TRBJ2-1): GAGVSQTPSNKVTEKGKYVELRCDPISGHTALYWYRQSLGQGPEFLIYFQGTGAADDSGLPNDRFFAVRPEGSVSTLKIQRTERGDSAVYLCASSLMTVGYNEQFFGPGTRLTVL.

The rearrangement uses TRBV5-6 and TRBJ2-1; 8 nucleotides align to TRBD2. The CDR3 has 16 residues. J gave up 5 bases and V 4 bases, and 11 bases lay outside the gene matches. Germline CDR1 is SGHDT and CDR2 is YYEEEE. For the CDR3, the DNA is TGTGCCAGCAGCGGAGATGCGGGGGGTTGGAACAATGAGCAGTTCTTC. Its protein is CASSGDAGGWNNEQFF.

This chain uses TRBV30 with TRBJ2-2; D is unclear. The CDR3 has 14 amino acids. V lost 0 bases to trimming and J lost 4 bases, with 9 bases between them. Looked up from germline, CDR1 is GTSNPN and CDR2 is SVGIG (reference sequence). The CDR3: CAWSVSSLTGELFF. The CDR3 DNA reads as TGTGCCTGGAGTGTATCTTCCCTCACCGGGGAGCTGTTTTTT.

The chain combines TRBV6-5 with TRBJ1-3, with D unclear. Germline V lookup: CDR1 MNHEY, CDR2 SVGAGI. The CDR3 covers 13 residues. The ends were cut back, 9 bases at V and 2 bases at J, with 11 bases in the middle. The CDR3 sequence is CASRGNAGNTIYF. The DNA of the CDR3 is TGTGCCAGTCGAGGGAATGCTGGAAACACCATATATTTT.

This clone was detected a few times. This chain connects TRBV7-8 to TRBJ1-6, with D tentatively TRBD1 (5 bases). V was trimmed by 5 bases and J by 7 bases, leaving 15 bases between them. The CDR3 has 15 residues. CDR1 SGHVS and CDR2 FQNEAQ come from the germline V gene. The CDR3 here is CASSPQGRGNSPLHF. CDR3 nucleotide sequence: TGTGCCAGCAGCCCCCAGGGTAGGGGAAATTCACCCCTCCACTTT.

This clone has more than one count but fewer than ten. The CDR3 loop reads CASSDSGDTDTQYF. For the CDR3, the DNA is TGTGCCAGCAGTGACTCGGGGGACACAGATACGCAGTATTTT. The rearrangement uses TRBV6-4 and TRBJ2-3; D may correspond to TRBD1 or TRBD2 (5 bases each). This CDR3 has 14 residues. Germline V gives CDR1 MRHNA, CDR2 SNTAGT. V lost 0 bases, J lost 2 bases, and 6 bases lay in between.

CDR3 bases: TGCAGTGCTTTGCTCTTCGGGGAGCTGTTTTTT. Encoded protein: CSALLFGELFF. V gene TRBV20-1 combines with J gene TRBJ2-2; D call uncertain. V was cut by 5 bases and J by 7 bases, with 8 bases left in between. CDR1 and CDR2 (germline): DFQATT, SNEGSKA (reference sequence). The CDR3 length is 11 residues.

This chain uses TRBV5-1 with TRBJ1-1; 7 nucleotides line up with TRBD1. The CDR3 has 15 residues. CDR1 is SGHRS and CDR2 is YFSETQ in the germline V gene. Trimming cost V 3 bases and J 3 bases; bases outside gene matches: 8. CDR3 amino acids: CASSYTGTAHTEAFF. The CDR3, as DNA: TGCGCCAGCAGCTATACCGGGACAGCCCACACTGAAGCTTTCTTT.

The chain carries TRBV15 and TRBJ1-6; no clear D. Trimming left V 8 bases short and J 5 bases short, with 16 bases between. The CDR3 is 15 residues long. Germline V gene data show CDR1 as LNHNV and CDR2 as YYDKDF (reference sequence). The CDR3, as DNA: TGTGCCACCGCCCCTCGGGGTGGTAATAATTCACCCCTCCACTTT. This translates into CATAPRGGNNSPLHF.

CDR3 protein: CASRRGEGAEAFF. CDR3 in DNA: TGTGCCAGCAGGAGGGGAGAGGGGGCTGAAGCTTTCTTT. The V and J genes are TRBV6-5 and TRBJ1-1; TRBD1 might be the D (6 bases). Trimming shortened V by 6 bases and J by 6 bases, and 14 bases separated the two germline ends. CDR3 length: 13 amino acids. Germline CDR1 is MNHEY and CDR2 is SVGAGI.

V is TRBV28 and J is TRBJ1-4; the match to TRBD1 covers 9 bases. The V and J ends lost 5 bases and 6 bases, in that order; junction bases with no gene match: 7. Germline CDR1 reads MDHEN; CDR2 reads SYDVKM. The CDR3 runs 15 residues. This CDR3 reads CASSALDRGDEKLFF. The CDR3, as DNA: TGTGCCAGCAGTGCCCTAGACAGGGGGGATGAAAAACTGTTTTTT. The entire variable domain, with the rest obtained from reference TRBV28 and TRBJ1-4, is as follows: DVKVTQSSRYLVKRTGEKVFLECVQDMDHENMFWYRQDPGLGLRLIYFSYDVKMKEKGDIPEGYSVSREKKERFSLILESASTNQTSMYLCASSALDRGDEKLFFGSGTQLSVL.

The chain uses TRBV4-1 and TRBJ2-3; D perhaps matches TRBD1 (6 bases). The CDR3 runs 17 residues. Germline V gene data show CDR1 as MGHRA and CDR2 as YSYEKL. V was cut by 2 bases and J by 9 bases, with 24 bases left in between. The CDR3 region has the DNA TGCGCCAGCAGCCAACCCAGCCACAGGGCCGCCGAGATCACGCAGTATTTT. Translated, it gives CASSQPSHRAAEITQYF.

V usage is TRBV4-3 and J usage is TRBJ1-5; no clear D gene. V lost 0 bases and J lost 0, with 15 bases in between. Germline V CDR1 and CDR2: LGHNA, YSLEER. The CDR3 length is 18 residues. The DNA of the CDR3 is TGCGCCAGCAGCCAAGATTTAGCGAGGGCTTTTAGCAATCAGCCCCAGCATTTT. Translating gives CASSQDLARAFSNQPQHF.

V is TRBV5-1 and J is TRBJ2-7, with D perhaps matching TRBD1 (7 bases). Germline V gene data show CDR1 as SGHRS and CDR2 as YFSETQ. With 2 bases removed from V and 2 bases from J, the gap between germline ends came to 11 bases. The CDR3 totals 14 residues. CDR3 sequence: CASSFDREAYEQYF. The CDR3 coding sequence is TGCGCCAGCAGCTTCGACAGGGAGGCCTACGAGCAGTACTTC.

This clone has a single count. The J gene is TRBJ2-2, the V gene TRBV28, with D perhaps TRBD2 (7 bases). Germline V lookup: CDR1 MDHEN, CDR2 SYDVKM. V lost 8 bases and J 6 bases, leaving 22 bases between the germline ends. This CDR3 has 16 amino acids. CDR3 nucleotide sequence: TGTGCCAGCCTGACGAGGGGGGGGGCATTACCCGGGGAGCTGTTTTTT. Protein sequence: CASLTRGGALPGELFF.

CDR3 amino acids: CASSSASGVTYEQYF. The CDR3 DNA reads as TGTGCCAGCAGCTCCGCGTCAGGGGTGACATACGAGCAGTACTTC. The J gene is TRBJ2-7, the V gene TRBV11-3, with a tentative D call TRBD1 (6 bases). Trimming pared 4 bases from V and 4 bases from J, leaving 17 bases between. Germline CDR1 reads SGHNT; CDR2 reads YENEEA. The CDR3 is made up of 15 amino acids.

This clone was counted between two and nine times. The V gene is TRBV11-1, the J gene TRBJ2-7; weak D call: TRBD2 (5 bases). This CDR3 comprises 14 residues. V lost 5 bases and J 0 bases, leaving 11 bases between the germline ends. Germline V gene lookup returns CDR1 SGHAT and CDR2 FQDESV (reference sequence). CDR3 sequence: CASSPRESSYEQYF. The DNA of the CDR3 is TGTGCCAGCAGCCCCCGGGAAAGCTCCTACGAGCAGTACTTC.

The chain has TRBV5-8 and TRBJ1-1, with D possibly TRBD1 on 5 matching bases. V was clipped by 3 bases and J by 1 base, with 7 bases between them. The germline gives CDR1 SGHTS, CDR2 YDEGEE. This CDR3 spans 13 amino acids. CDR3 bases: TGTGCCAGCAGCTGGGACCCGAACACTGAAGCTTTCTTT. This translates into CASSWDPNTEAFF.

CDR3 amino acids: CASSLWTSKEQPQHF. CDR3 DNA sequence: TGTGCCAGCAGCTTGTGGACATCCAAGGAACAGCCCCAGCATTTT. The chain carries TRBV5-8 and TRBJ1-5; D is possibly TRBD1 (5 bases). Trimming pared 1 base from V and 7 bases from J, leaving 15 bases between. The CDR3 consists of 15 residues. Germline loops: CDR1 SGHTS, CDR2 YDEGEE.

The chain carries TRBV6-1 and TRBJ1-2, with 8 bases matching TRBD1. Germline trimming cut 2 bases from V and 8 bases from J; bases unmatched to any gene: 7. Per germline, CDR1 MNHNS and CDR2 SASEGT. This CDR3 contains 14 residues. CDR3: CASSETQGAVGYTF. The DNA for the CDR3 is TGTGCCAGCAGTGAAACTCAGGGGGCGGTAGGCTACACCTTC.